This TCR beta chain was sequenced during a study of blood T cell repertoires in COVID-19 (dated by TCRdb to 2018 to 2021). Looking at the study overall: Collaborator samples came from the United States, Italy and Spain and covered acute and convalescent phases of COVID-19. The material from the prospective study consisted of cDNA or gDNA derived from T cells, B-cell-depleted T cells, or PBMCs. The dataset comprised deeply sampled blood TCRbeta repertoires from subjects exposed to, actively infected with, or recovered from COVID-19. A freely available public database, intended as a resource for researchers studying the immune response to SARS-CoV-2, is where the repertoires were released. The samples were drawn from two sources: the first 160 participants of the ongoing ImmuneRACE study, and 1,000 to 1,500 subjects contributed by 6 global collaborators. The sample metadata nearly always contained a de-identified subject ID, COVID-19 status, age in years and sex. Where available, HLA class I and class II types were taken from metadata supplied by the sample provider and were not determined by assay-based typing.

With regard to this clone: Its antigen is not yet known. No quality values exist for individual bases; no much larger clone is one base distant.

Each collaborating institution followed its own protocols to collect whole blood in K2EDTA tubes. For TCRbeta analysis, collaborator samples were shipped as frozen whole blood, as isolated PBMCs, or as DNA extracted from either sample type. General conclusions and limits of the study: How much clinical and demographic metadata was included differed by source and by participant, and the metadata was provided uncurated.

Relative to germline, V is missing 1 base and J is missing 6 bases, with 8 bases of the junction outside any gene match. Taken from the germline V gene (reference sequence), the CDR1 and CDR2 loops are MNHNY and SVGAGI. Counted from cysteine to phenylalanine, this CDR3 has 15 amino acids. Of the read, only the CDR3 DNA is kept; its 45 bases are in frame from base 1. TCRbeta CDR3 regions were amplified from genomic DNA using the immunoSEQ Assay, a bias-controlled multiplex PCR. The paper's processing steps were these. The number of nucleated cells in each sample was estimated by amplification of reference gene primers within the assay. To quantify the absolute abundance of each unique TCRbeta CDR3 rearrangement, sequence reads were collapsed and filtered. For each sample, productive Simpson clonality was calculated by taking the square root of Simpson's diversity index across productive rearrangements. Here the immuneACCESS table is served through TCRdb, limited to in-frame sequences with V and J called. Missing clones are a known gap in these copies; in checked studies unresolved V genes cover under half, and the rest lacks a known reason. For V, J and clone size, that table is used; D and trimming come from the DNA. This sample holds about 220,000 clones; about 90% were observed only once. The biggest ten clones account for roughly 2% of the sample.

Material: peripheral blood. This receptor chain uses TRBV6-6 and TRBJ1-1, and 7 junction bases match TRBD1. This TCR came from a man aged 35-49 years with active or convalescent COVID-19. The CDR3: CASSYLTGNRPEAFF. The DNA sequence follows: TGTGCCAGCAGTTACTTGACAGGGAATCGCCCTGAAGCTTTCTTT.